This is a list of T cell receptor beta chains from one sample in a study of PD-1 blockade in classical Hodgkin lymphoma. Profiling relied on immunoSEQ multiplex PCR, and the TCRdb table lists in-frame clones only, not all of them. The table records around 13,000 clones, 60% to 80% of them present only once. Sequencing was performed on peripheral blood mononuclear cells (PBMCs), taken before the second cycle of nivolumab. All receptors derive from a human donor with classical Hodgkin lymphoma. Both conserved end residues are part of each CDR3. The D gene is left open where the match is weak. Only some rows state a clone size, as once, few, many or a class for expanded clones.

clone size: NA
D gene: NA
J gene: TRBJ2-7
V gene: TRBV5-1
CDR3 protein: CASRGFGEQYF
CDR3 DNA: TGCGCCAGCAGGGGGTTCGGCGAGCAGTACTTC

clone size: NA
D gene: NA
J gene: TRBJ2-7
V gene: TRBV5-1
CDR3 protein: CTSSQFLGGPYEQYF
CDR3 DNA: TGCACCAGCAGCCAGTTTCTGGGAGGACCCTACGAGCAGTACTTC

clone size: NA
D gene: NA
J gene: TRBJ2-7
V gene: TRBV19
CDR3 protein: CASRQFARTDLYEQYF
CDR3 DNA: TGTGCCAGTAGGCAATTCGCCCGGACAGACCTCTACGAGCAGTACTTC

clone size: NA
D gene: TRBD1
J gene: TRBJ2-2
V gene: TRBV5-4
CDR3 protein: CASSLGGTGTNTGELFF
CDR3 DNA: TGTGCCAGCAGCTTGGGCGGGACAGGGACGAACACCGGGGAGCTGTTTTTT

clone size: NA
D gene: TRBD1
J gene: TRBJ1-4
V gene: TRBV5-1
CDR3 protein: CASSRGQGNAANEKLFF
CDR3 DNA: TGCGCCAGCAGCAGGGGACAGGGGAATGCAGCTAATGAAAAACTGTTTTTT

clone size: NA
D gene: TRBD2
J gene: TRBJ2-7
V gene: TRBV6-4
CDR3 protein: CASRIGAGESYEQYF
CDR3 DNA: TGTGCCAGCAGGATCGGTGCGGGGGAATCGTACGAGCAGTACTTC

clone size: NA
D gene: NA
J gene: TRBJ2-1
V gene: TRBV6-6
CDR3 protein: CASTGANEQFF
CDR3 DNA: TGTGCCAGCACGGGGGCAAATGAGCAGTTCTTC

clone size: once
D gene: TRBD2
J gene: TRBJ2-1
V gene: TRBV19
CDR3 protein: CASRAGTSRASEQFF
CDR3 DNA: TGTGCCAGTAGAGCCGGGACTAGCAGGGCCTCTGAGCAGTTCTTC

clone size: once
D gene: NA
J gene: TRBJ1-2
V gene: TRBV5-5
CDR3 protein: CASHGNPRKTYGYTF
CDR3 DNA: TGTGCCAGCCACGGCAATCCACGAAAGACCTATGGCTACACCTTC

clone size: once
D gene: NA
J gene: TRBJ1-5
V gene: TRBV2
CDR3 protein: CASRRDTGFSQPQHF
CDR3 DNA: TGTGCCAGCAGACGGGATACAGGGTTTAGTCAGCCCCAGCATTTT